Listed here are 22 T cell receptor beta chains from one sample, sequenced in a study of shared clonotypes between healthy human individuals. Method: immunoSEQ multiplex PCR; TCRdb's copy keeps in-frame clones and lacks some. The sample lists under 1,100,000 clones, 70% to 80% seen once, with over 1.3% in the top ten. Specimen: memory CD4+ T cells sorted from blood. Described subset: CD45RA-negative fraction. The receptors derive from a man aged 18 to 30 in good health.

This clone appeared a single time. This chain joins TRBV5-1 and TRBJ1-4; 9 nucleotides match TRBD1. V was clipped by 4 bases and J by 8 bases; unmatched bases: 12. This CDR3 spans 16 amino acids. From germline, CDR1 is SGHRS and CDR2 YFSETQ. This CDR3 reads CASSHTSGQGREKLFF. CDR3 coding DNA: TGCGCCAGCAGCCACACCTCGGGACAGGGTAGGGAAAAACTGTTTTTT.

The rearrangement uses TRBV28 and TRBJ2-2, with 9 bases that match TRBD1. The length of the CDR3 is 15 residues. Germline V lookup: CDR1 MDHEN, CDR2 SYDVKM. V trimming: 4 bases; J trimming: 5 bases; junction bases outside the gene matches: 5. The CDR3 region is CASSSPGTGTGELFF. In nucleotides, the CDR3 is TGTGCCAGCAGTTCCCCCGGGACAGGGACCGGGGAGCTGTTTTTT.

The chain couples TRBV5-6 to TRBJ2-7; TRBD1 matches at 7 bases. The CDR3 extends over 14 amino acids. Per the germline V gene, CDR1 is SGHDT and CDR2 is YYEEEE. V was pared by 4 bases and J by 3 bases, with 7 bases of the junction left unmatched. The CDR3 loop reads CASSRQGGIYEQYF. The CDR3 nucleotides read TGTGCCAGCAGCCGACAGGGTGGGATCTACGAGCAGTACTTC.

The CDR3 loop reads CASRPWDTVYSEQYF. In nucleotides, the CDR3 is TGTGCCAGCAGACCGTGGGATACGGTTTACTCCGAGCAGTACTTC. V usage is TRBV27 and J usage is TRBJ2-7; D is ambiguous. Trimming left V 6 bases short and J 6 bases short, with 21 bases between. Germline assignment: CDR1 MNHEY and CDR2 SMNVEV (reference sequence). The CDR3 has 15 residues.

The chain has TRBV30 and TRBJ1-2; a weak D match, TRBD1 (6 bases). The V and J ends lost 3 bases and 8 bases respectively, with 22 bases between them. Germline CDR1 reads GTSNPN; CDR2 reads SVGIG (reference sequence). The CDR3 spans 15 residues. CDR3 nucleotide sequence: TGTGCCTGGAGCGCCGCTTGGCAGGGGACCGCAGGCTACACCTTC. Protein sequence: CAWSAAWQGTAGYTF.

The sample holds a few counts of this clone. This rearrangement joins TRBV10-1 to TRBJ1-1; D uncertain. V dropped 6 bases and J dropped 0 bases, with 5 bases sitting between them. The CDR3 runs to 12 residues. From germline, CDR1 is WNHNN and CDR2 SYGVQD (reference sequence). Written as DNA, the CDR3 is TGCGCCAGCAGCGAGATGAACACTGAAGCTTTCTTT. Translating gives CASSEMNTEAFF.

The chain joins TRBV5-1 to TRBJ2-7, with TRBD2 matching over 7 bases. V was pared by 5 bases and J by 2 bases, with 10 bases of the junction left unmatched. Looked up from germline, CDR1 is SGHRS and CDR2 is YFSETQ. The CDR3 is made up of 15 amino acids. CDR3 coding DNA: TGCGCCAGCAGTTATAGGAGGGGAGGGCCCTACGAGCAGTACTTC. Its protein product is CASSYRRGGPYEQYF.

The chain joins TRBV7-2 to TRBJ1-5; 10 positions agree with TRBD1. J gave up 2 bases and V 2 bases, and 6 bases lay outside the gene matches. CDR1 is SGHTA, CDR2 FQGNSA, per germline. This CDR3 comprises 17 residues. The DNA of the CDR3 is TGTGCCAGCAGCTTACTCTCCGGGACAGGGGGCAATCAGCCCCAGCATTTT. Amino acid sequence: CASSLLSGTGGNQPQHF.

The rearrangement uses TRBV2 and TRBJ1-2; D is undetermined. Trimming shortened V by 9 bases and J by 2 bases, and 19 bases separated the two germline ends. There are 15 residues in the CDR3. Germline values: CDR1 SNHLY, CDR2 FYNNEI. The CDR3 loop is CASVSEGFRNYGYTF. The CDR3 DNA is TGTGCCAGTGTTTCTGAGGGTTTTAGGAACTATGGCTACACCTTC.

V usage is TRBV6-7 and J usage is TRBJ2-3; 11 nucleotides line up with TRBD2. TRBV6-7 is noted as an ORF with a role that remains uncertain. The CDR3 is 16 residues long. V shed 2 bases, J shed 4 bases, and the junction held 5 bases outside the gene matches. CDR3 in amino acids: CASSYVLAGGSDTQYF. CDR3 in DNA: TGTGCCAGCAGTTACGTTCTAGCGGGGGGCTCAGATACGCAGTATTTT.

The chain joins TRBV15 to TRBJ2-3; 11 bases agree with TRBD2. The germline CDR1 and CDR2 sequences are LNHNV and YYDKDF (reference sequence). The CDR3 is 18 residues long. V was clipped by 0 bases and J by 5 bases; unmatched bases: 10. The DNA of the CDR3 is TGTGCCACCAGCAGAGATTTGGCTAGCGGGGGGCGGGAAGATACGCAGTATTTT. Protein product: CATSRDLASGGREDTQYF.

CDR3 protein: CASSPGLEHTGELFF. Written as DNA, the CDR3 is TGTGCCAGCAGCCCGGGACTAGAACACACCGGGGAGCTGTTTTTT. V usage is TRBV6-4 and J usage is TRBJ2-2; 8 bases map to TRBD2. The CDR3 contains 15 residues. The ends lost 6 bases at V and 3 bases at J; junction bases unmatched: 6. The germline gives CDR1 MRHNA, CDR2 SNTAGT.

About this clone itself: Given the absence of the conserved phenylalanine or tryptophan at the CDR3 end, a read error is likely. It is unclear where the CDR3 begins or ends on the DNA, so no DNA is shown, and the CDR3 is as TCRdb lists it. The CDR3 sequence: CASSFLTGDFR. The gene calls are TRBV7-6 and TRBJ2-7; the D segment call TRBD1 is taken from the table without a DNA check. Per the germline V gene, CDR1 is SGHVS and CDR2 is FNYEAQ. The CDR3 totals 11 residues, both ends included.

The J gene is TRBJ2-5, the V gene TRBV5-1; 14 bases line up with TRBD2. The germline V gene has CDR1 SGHRS and CDR2 YFSETQ. This CDR3 spans 16 amino acids. Unmatched junction bases numbered 6, after V lost 4 bases and J lost 4 bases. CDR3 nucleotides: TGCGCCAGCAGCCCCGCGACTAGCGGGAGGGTAGAGACCCAGTACTTC. Translating gives CASSPATSGRVETQYF.

The genes are TRBV5-6 and TRBJ2-5, with 8 nucleotides matching TRBD2. Germline CDR1 reads SGHDT; CDR2 reads YYEEEE. Germline trimming cut 4 bases from V and 3 bases from J; bases unmatched to any gene: 5. This CDR3 is built from 14 residues. CDR3 DNA: TGTGCCAGCAGCGTCAAACTAGCGGAAGAGACCCAGTACTTC. As protein: CASSVKLAEETQYF.

The rearrangement uses TRBV18 and TRBJ1-1; 7 positions agree with TRBD1. V was clipped by 2 bases and J by 11 bases; unmatched bases: 5. The CDR3 runs to 12 residues. Per germline, CDR1 KGHSH and CDR2 LQKENI. The CDR3 sequence: CASSPAGGKAFF. Written as DNA, the CDR3 is TGTGCCAGCTCACCAGCAGGGGGTAAGGCTTTCTTT. The whole variable domain, remainder taken from reference TRBV18 and TRBJ1-1, is NAGVMQNPRHLVRRRGQEARLRCSPMKGHSHVYWYRQLPEEGLKFMVYLQKENIIDESGMPKERFSAEFPKEGPSILRIQQVVRGDSAAYFCASSPAGGKAFFGQGTRLTVV.

This chain joins TRBV4-1 and TRBJ2-7; TRBD2 might be the D (6 bases). The CDR3 extends over 15 amino acids. The germline V gene encodes CDR1 MGHRA and CDR2 YSYEKL. The ends were cut back, 5 bases at V and 4 bases at J, with 18 bases in the middle. DNA for the CDR3: TGCGCCAGCAGCTCCCCGGGACTGCCTCCTTACGAGCAGTACTTC. It codes for CASSSPGLPPYEQYF.

This chain uses TRBV5-1 with TRBJ2-7, with D perhaps TRBD1 (6 bases). The CDR3 spans 19 residues. V was shortened by 0 bases and J by 3 bases, with 25 bases between the two germline ends. CDR1 is SGHRS, CDR2 YFSETQ, per germline. The CDR3 here is CASSLGGGPGSSPNYEQYF. The CDR3 DNA is TGCGCCAGCAGCTTGGGTGGGGGCCCGGGTTCTTCCCCAAACTACGAGCAGTACTTC.

The chain employs TRBV7-9 and TRBJ1-4, with D possibly matching TRBD1 (6 bases). The CDR3 has 14 residues. The V and J ends lost 5 bases and 4 bases respectively, with 11 bases between them. Germline loops: CDR1 SEHNR, CDR2 FQNEAQ (reference sequence). CDR3 DNA: TGTGCCAGCAGCGCGGGACACATTAATGAAAAACTGTTTTTT. Its protein is CASSAGHINEKLFF. The full variable domain, completed using reference TRBV7-9 and TRBJ1-4, is DTGVSQNPRHKITKRGQNVTFRCDPISEHNRLYWYRQTLGQGPEFLTYFQNEAQLEKSRLLSDRFSAERPKGSFSTLEIQRTEQGDSAMYLCASSAGHINEKLFFGSGTQLSVL.

This sequence joins TRBV5-1 and TRBJ2-1, with 8 bases identical to TRBD2. The CDR3 is 15 residues long. V trimming: 5 bases; J trimming: 8 bases; junction bases outside the gene matches: 12. Germline CDR1 SGHRS, CDR2 YFSETQ. The CDR3 DNA follows: TGCGCCAGCAGTCGGCTCAGCGGGAGTATGGATGAGCAGTTCTTC. Amino acids: CASSRLSGSMDEQFF.

This clone was recorded a few times. One junction end does not reproduce the germline sequence, and a read error may be involved. The V call is TRBV7-7, the J call TRBJ2-1; 8 bases line up with TRBD1. This CDR3 has 13 amino acids. Germline V gene sequence: CDR1 SSHAT, CDR2 FNYEAQ (reference sequence). CDR3 in DNA: TGTGCTAGCAGCTTTCGGACAGGGCACGAGCAGTTCTTC. This encodes CASSFRTGHEQFF.

V and J are TRBV10-3 and TRBJ1-4; 8 bases line up with TRBD1. CDR1 and CDR2 from the germline V gene are ENHRY and SYGVKD. V was pared by 2 bases and J by 3 bases, with 2 bases of the junction left unmatched. The CDR3 totals 15 residues. CDR3 in DNA: TGTGCCATCAGTGAGGGACAGGGCTCTAATGAAAAACTGTTTTTT. The encoded protein is CAISEGQGSNEKLFF.